This TCR beta chain was found in a study of blood T cell repertoires in COVID-19. The CDR3 runs to 15 residues. The V gene's germline CDR1 is MNHEY and CDR2 SVGAGI. Trimming stripped 2 bases from V and 6 bases from J, with 13 bases between. Assay: immunoSEQ multiplex PCR; the TCRdb copy retains only in-frame clones and omits some. The sample lists 250,000 or so clones, about 85% occurring once. The chain employs TRBV6-5 and TRBJ2-2; D is uncertain. The sequencing sample was made of PBMCs or T cells enriched from blood (not recorded which). The sequence derives from a man aged 25-45 years who had recovered from COVID-19. CDR3 loop: CASSYRGSRAGELFF. CDR3 in DNA: TGTGCCAGCAGTTACCGCGGCTCACGGGCCGGGGAGCTGTTTTTT.